These 27 T cell receptor beta chains share one sample of origin, sequenced in a study of T cells after yellow fever vaccination. TCRdb independently ran MiXCR on the 5' RACE reads; one entry per CDR3 protein. The table has about 75,000 distinct CDR3 sequences, around 7% seen once. The source was CD8+ T cells sorted from PBMCs, collected 10 to 11 days after the first yellow fever vaccination. These receptors all come from a young man who received the YFV17D yellow fever vaccine.

This clonotype was seen repeatedly, ten times or more. The chain has TRBV29-1 and TRBJ2-2; TRBD2 matches at 9 bases. In germline, CDR1 is SQVTM, CDR2 ANQGSEA. Unmatched junction bases numbered 2, after V lost 5 bases and J lost 1 base. The CDR3 covers 14 residues. The CDR3 DNA follows: TGCAGCGTTCATAGCGGGGGGAACACCGGGGAGCTGTTTTTT. Translating it yields CSVHSGGNTGELFF.

This clonotype was seen many times. This chain joins TRBV28 and TRBJ2-5; TRBD1 or TRBD2 may be the D gene (5 bases each). The CDR3 has 12 residues. Between the trimmed V and J ends, which lost 8 bases and 5 bases, there was a span of 12 bases. Germline V lookup: CDR1 MDHEN, CDR2 SYDVKM. CDR3 bases: TGTGCCAGCCGAGGGGTGGGGGAGACCCAGTACTTC. Translating it yields CASRGVGETQYF.

This clonotype was counted at least ten times. The CDR3 DNA reads as TGTGCCAGCAGTTACGTCCTGCGGCAGTATTTT. Translating gives CASSYVLRQYF. This chain connects TRBV6-2 or TRBV6-3 to TRBJ2-3, with no clear D. The CDR3 is made up of 11 amino acids. Per the germline V gene, CDR1 is MNHEY and CDR2 is SVGEGT. V was shortened by 2 bases and J by 11 bases, with 8 bases between the two germline ends.

This clonotype was counted between two and nine times. The V gene is TRBV6-2 or TRBV6-3, the J gene TRBJ1-5, with TRBD1 matching 7 bases. The V gene end was trimmed by 4 bases and the J gene end by 0 bases; junction bases not matched to a gene: 6. The CDR3 length is 16 residues. Germline CDR1 and CDR2: MNHEY and SVGEGT. The CDR3 nucleotides read TGTGCCAGCAGTTTCGGAGGGGGCTATAGCAATCAGCCCCAGCATTTT. Its translation: CASSFGGGYSNQPQHF.

The chain has TRBV5-1 and TRBJ2-2, with TRBD2 as a possible D gene (6 bases). V lost 4 bases, J lost 6 bases, and 16 bases lay in between. The CDR3 is made up of 15 amino acids. CDR1 and CDR2 from the germline V gene are SGHRS and YFSETQ. CDR3 sequence: CASSARDFGAGELFF. The CDR3 nucleotides read TGCGCCAGCAGCGCCCGGGACTTTGGGGCCGGGGAGCTGTTTTTT.

In this sample, this clonotype turned up many times. This rearrangement joins TRBV6-2 or TRBV6-3 to TRBJ2-5; D call uncertain. Germline lookup yields CDR1 MNHEY and CDR2 SVGEGT. V was cut by 3 bases and J by 1 base, with 6 bases left in between. The CDR3 contains 13 residues. In nucleotides, the CDR3 is TGTGCCAGCAGTTATGAGAGCCAAGAGACCCAGTACTTC. Encoded protein: CASSYESQETQYF.

J is TRBJ2-5 and V is TRBV11-1; 9 positions match TRBD1. This CDR3 contains 18 residues. Germline values: CDR1 SGHAT, CDR2 FQDESV (reference sequence). V shed 1 base and J 5 bases; nucleotides not matched to a gene: 14. The CDR3 sequence is CASSLGQGESYARETQYF. DNA for the CDR3: TGTGCCAGCAGCTTAGGACAGGGGGAATCCTACGCTCGTGAGACCCAGTACTTC.

The chain links TRBV5-6 to TRBJ2-1; weak D call: TRBD2 (6 bases). Germline-derived CDR1 and CDR2 are SGHDT and YYEEEE. This CDR3 has 15 residues. V gave up 5 bases and J gave up 6 bases, with 18 bases separating them. The CDR3 DNA sequence: TGTGCCAGCAGTGGGCTCGGAGGGACCCTCAATGAGCAGTTCTTC. Its protein product is CASSGLGGTLNEQFF.

This clonotype occurred a few times. The rearrangement joins TRBV5-5 to TRBJ1-5, with a weak D call TRBD1 (6 bases). The CDR3 consists of 14 residues. Germline-derived CDR1 and CDR2 are SGHKS and YYEKEE (reference sequence). V was clipped by 0 bases and J by 7 bases, with 11 bases between them. The CDR3 region has the DNA TGTGCCAGCAGCTTGGCGATGGGGGGCCAGCCCCAGCATTTT. Its translation: CASSLAMGGQPQHF.

This clonotype has just a few counts. The chain links TRBV25-1 to TRBJ2-5, with D unclear. V was clipped by 7 bases and J by 7 bases, with 16 bases between them. Germline V gene lookup returns CDR1 MGHDK and CDR2 SYGVNS. This CDR3 spans 13 amino acids. The CDR3 loop reads CASTDGLIGTQYF. For the CDR3, the DNA is TGTGCCAGCACCGACGGGCTTATTGGGACCCAGTACTTC.

The chain joins TRBV27 to TRBJ1-2; D gene ambiguous. Per germline, CDR1 MNHEY and CDR2 SMNVEV (reference sequence). V dropped 4 bases and J dropped 8 bases, with 14 bases sitting between them. The CDR3 length is 13 residues. The CDR3 spells CASSYRAGGGYTF. The DNA of the CDR3 is TGTGCCAGCAGTTACCGGGCGGGTGGCGGCTACACCTTC.

Comments on this clonotype: A single base separates this from a much larger clone, so it may be a read error. V gene TRBV15 combines with J gene TRBJ1-4; D is unresolved. The CDR3 has 15 residues. The ends were cut back, 1 base at V and 7 bases at J, with 13 bases in the middle. Germline V gene sequence: CDR1 LNHNV, CDR2 YYDKDF (reference sequence). For the CDR3, the DNA is TGTGCCACCAGCAGAGTTGTGTTGGGTGGTGAAAAACTGTTTTTT. The encoded protein is CATSRVVLGGEKLFF.

This clonotype was observed at least ten times. This chain uses TRBV7-2 with TRBJ2-1; unclear D gene. Trimming took off 3 bases at V and 0 bases at J, with 9 bases between the two ends. Germline CDR1 reads SGHTA; CDR2 reads FQGNSA. This CDR3 has 15 residues. CDR3 DNA: TGTGCCAGCAGCTTGTTGAGGAGCTCCTACAATGAGCAGTTCTTC. Its protein is CASSLLRSSYNEQFF.

There are many counts of this clonotype. The V gene is TRBV7-9, the J gene TRBJ2-5; D uncertain. CDR3 length equals 17 residues. V was trimmed by 2 bases and J by 2 bases, leaving 18 bases between them. The V gene's germline CDR1 is SEHNR and CDR2 FQNEAQ (reference sequence). The CDR3 reads CASSLYWVVEVQETQYF. Written as DNA, the CDR3 is TGTGCCAGCAGCTTATATTGGGTGGTAGAGGTACAAGAGACCCAGTACTTC.

The chain couples TRBV29-1 to TRBJ2-5; D tentatively reads TRBD1 or TRBD2 (5 bases each). The CDR3 extends over 14 amino acids. Between the trimmed V and J ends, which lost 0 bases and 2 bases, there was a span of 10 bases. Per germline, CDR1 SQVTM and CDR2 ANQGSEA. The CDR3 nucleotides are TGCAGCGTTGAAGATCGGGGCTTACAAGAGACCCAGTACTTC. Translating gives CSVEDRGLQETQYF.

The sample holds many counts of this clonotype. The chain combines TRBV5-1 with TRBJ1-4; D gene unclear. CDR1 and CDR2 (germline): SGHRS, YFSETQ. The V gene lost 3 bases and the J gene lost 0 bases, with 12 bases spanning the gap. This CDR3 is built from 16 residues. The CDR3 coding sequence is TGCGCCAGCAGCTCGTCCCAGGTGGCAACTAATGAAAAACTGTTTTTT. It translates to CASSSSQVATNEKLFF.

This clonotype occurred a few times. The V and J genes are TRBV20-1 and TRBJ1-2, with 8 bases that match TRBD1. J was trimmed by 4 bases and V by 3 bases; bases with no gene match: 7. CDR3 size: 14 residues. Germline CDR1 is DFQATT and CDR2 is SNEGSKA (reference sequence). In DNA, the CDR3 is TGCAGTGCTAGTAATCAGGGGGCAGGCTATGGCTACACCTTC. Its translation: CSASNQGAGYGYTF.

The rearrangement links TRBV25-1 to TRBJ1-6; D is uncertain. CDR3 length: 14 residues. Germline V gene sequence: CDR1 MGHDK, CDR2 SYGVNS. Trimming stripped 6 bases from V and 7 bases from J, with 13 bases between. CDR3 loop: CASSLTFANSPLHF. The CDR3, as DNA: TGTGCCAGCAGCCTTACATTCGCCAATTCACCCCTCCACTTT.

This clonotype was detected ten times or more. J is TRBJ1-2 and V is TRBV9, with TRBD1 as a possible D gene (6 bases). Germline CDR1 is SGDLS and CDR2 is YYNGEE. CDR3 length: 15 residues. Trimming left V 3 bases short and J 1 base short, with 13 bases between. This CDR3 is CASSADSSVNYGYTF. In nucleotides, the CDR3 is TGTGCCAGCAGCGCGGACAGCTCTGTTAACTATGGCTACACCTTC.

There are a few counts of this clonotype. The J gene is TRBJ2-1, the V gene TRBV15; D ambiguous. Germline loops: CDR1 LNHNV, CDR2 YYDKDF (reference sequence). The length of the CDR3 is 13 residues. The germline V and J ends were trimmed by 6 bases and 0 bases, with 6 bases remaining between them. The CDR3 here is CATREYSYNEQFF. CDR3 coding DNA: TGTGCCACCAGGGAATACTCCTACAATGAGCAGTTCTTC.

The CDR3 nucleotides are TGTGCCAGCAGCTTAGAGGGGGGGAAATACAATGAGCAGTTCTTC. This sequence encodes CASSLEGGKYNEQFF. V is TRBV7-3 and J is TRBJ2-1; maybe TRBD2 (7 bases). In germline, CDR1 is SGHTA, CDR2 FQGTGA. The CDR3 runs to 15 residues. Deletions cut 2 bases from V and 4 bases from J, with 12 bases between. The full variable domain, rest sourced from reference TRBV7-3 and TRBJ2-1, is GAGVSQTPSNKVTEKGKYVELRCDPISGHTALYWYRQSLGQGPEFLIYFQGTGAADDSGLPNDRFFAVRPEGSVSTLKIQRTERGDSAVYLCASSLEGGKYNEQFFGPGTRLTVL.

V gene TRBV13 combines with J gene TRBJ2-3, with D possibly being TRBD2 (6 bases). Per germline, CDR1 PRHDT and CDR2 FYEKMQ (reference sequence). The CDR3 consists of 16 residues. V gave up 5 bases and J gave up 3 bases, with 18 bases separating them. The CDR3 sequence is CASSPRAGTGTDTQYF. In DNA form, the CDR3 reads TGTGCCAGCAGCCCACGCGCGGGGACGGGAACAGATACGCAGTATTTT.

The chain links TRBV7-9 to TRBJ2-3, with 7 bases lining up with TRBD2. Germline V gene lookup returns CDR1 SEHNR and CDR2 FQNEAQ (reference sequence). V gave up 0 bases and J gave up 2 bases; unmatched junction bases: 8. The CDR3 has 17 amino acids. The DNA for the CDR3 is TGTGCCAGCAGCTTAGCGGCTGCGGGGGAAAACACAGATACGCAGTATTTT. The encoded protein is CASSLAAAGENTDTQYF.

This clonotype has a count of ten or more. This rearrangement joins TRBV12-3 or TRBV12-4 to TRBJ2-3; TRBD2 is a possible D gene (5 bases). CDR3 size: 14 residues. The germline V and J ends were trimmed by 3 bases and 1 base, with 8 bases remaining between them. The chain's CDR3 is CASSLFGGTDTQYF. The CDR3 nucleotides are TGTGCCAGCAGTTTGTTCGGGGGCACAGATACGCAGTATTTT.

This chain connects TRBV7-9 to TRBJ2-1; 13 bases match TRBD2. V shed 7 bases, J shed 5 bases, and the junction held 5 bases outside the gene matches. This CDR3 spans 15 amino acids. CDR1 is SEHNR and CDR2 is FQNEAQ in the germline V gene (reference sequence). For the CDR3, the DNA is TGTGCCAGCACCCCGGGACTAGCGGGGAACAATGAGCAGTTCTTC. Translated, it gives CASTPGLAGNNEQFF.

This clonotype has ten or more counts. J is TRBJ2-7 and V is TRBV5-1; 11 positions agree with TRBD2. Germline CDR1 SGHRS, CDR2 YFSETQ. The CDR3 has 15 amino acids. J was trimmed by 3 bases and V by 4 bases; bases with no gene match: 6. The CDR3 region is CASSPGLAGLYEQYV. CDR3 nucleotide sequence: TGCGCCAGCAGCCCTGGACTAGCGGGCCTCTACGAGCAGTACGTC.

This clonotype was seen repeatedly, ten times or more. V gene TRBV27 combines with J gene TRBJ2-5; 7 bases are a match to TRBD2. The CDR3 totals 13 residues. J was trimmed by 2 bases and V by 4 bases; bases with no gene match: 1. In germline, CDR1 is MNHEY, CDR2 SMNVEV (reference sequence). The CDR3 region is CASSWGGQETQYF. CDR3 DNA: TGTGCCAGCAGTTGGGGGGGACAAGAGACCCAGTACTTC.